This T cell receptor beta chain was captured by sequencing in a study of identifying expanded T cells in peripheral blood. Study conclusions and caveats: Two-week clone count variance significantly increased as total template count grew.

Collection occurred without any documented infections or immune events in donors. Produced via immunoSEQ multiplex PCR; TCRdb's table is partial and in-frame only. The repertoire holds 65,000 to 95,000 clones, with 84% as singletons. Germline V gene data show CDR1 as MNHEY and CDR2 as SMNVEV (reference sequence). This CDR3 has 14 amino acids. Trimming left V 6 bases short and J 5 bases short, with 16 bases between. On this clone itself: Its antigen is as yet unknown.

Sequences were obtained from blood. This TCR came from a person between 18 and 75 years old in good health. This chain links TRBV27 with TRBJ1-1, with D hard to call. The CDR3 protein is CASRWGMEGTEAFF. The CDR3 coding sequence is TGTGCCAGCAGATGGGGAATGGAAGGAACTGAAGCTTTCTTT.